Following are 20 T cell receptor beta chains from one sample sequenced in a study of T cell responses to AZD1222 COVID-19 vaccine. Profiled with immunoSEQ multiplex PCR; TCRdb holds only in-frame clones, not every one. The sample yields under 150,000 clones, roughly nine tenths seen once. The sequencing here drew on peripheral blood, taken 28 days after the second AZD1222 dose. The origin of the receptors is an adult who received the AZD1222 COVID-19 vaccine.

The CDR3 nucleotides are TGTGCCAGCAGAGGGAGTGGGACCGGGGAGCTGTTTTTT. It codes for CASRGSGTGELFF. The chain uses TRBV2 and TRBJ2-2, with D possibly TRBD2 on 5 matching bases. Per the germline V gene, CDR1 is SNHLY and CDR2 is FYNNEI. Trimming took off 6 bases at V and 5 bases at J, with 10 bases between the two ends. This CDR3 comprises 13 residues.

The CDR3 protein is CATSDLKLWRQGIGKQFF. The CDR3 region has the DNA TGTGCCACCAGTGATTTGAAGCTCTGGAGACAGGGAATCGGAAAGCAGTTCTTC. The chain has TRBV24-1 and TRBJ2-1, with 7 bases fitting TRBD1. V trimming: 0 bases; J trimming: 11 bases; junction bases outside the gene matches: 18. The germline V gene encodes CDR1 KGHDR and CDR2 SFDVKD. The length of the CDR3 is 18 residues.

CDR3 loop: CASQTGGFSPLHF. DNA of the CDR3: TGTGCCAGCCAGACAGGGGGCTTTTCACCCCTCCACTTT. The rearrangement joins TRBV6-5 to TRBJ1-6, with TRBD1 matching 10 bases. V lost 8 bases and J lost 9; bases outside the gene matches: 4. Germline V gene sequence: CDR1 MNHEY, CDR2 SVGAGI. The CDR3 length is 13 residues.

V and J are TRBV19 and TRBJ1-6; D gene uncertain. CDR3 size: 16 residues. V shed 5 bases and J shed 7 bases, with 18 bases lying between them. Germline lookup yields CDR1 LNHDA and CDR2 SQIVND (reference sequence). The CDR3 here is CASSLIGQTYNSPLHF. The CDR3 coding sequence is TGTGCCAGTAGTCTAATTGGTCAAACGTACAATTCACCCCTCCACTTT.

This clone was seen just once. The V call is TRBV7-9, the J call TRBJ2-5; no reliable D call. V was trimmed by 3 bases and J by 0 bases, leaving 8 bases between them. The germline CDR1 and CDR2 sequences are SEHNR and FQNEAQ (reference sequence). CDR3 length equals 14 residues. CDR3 in amino acids: CASSFPGHQETQYF. The CDR3 DNA sequence: TGTGCCAGCAGCTTCCCGGGTCACCAAGAGACCCAGTACTTC.

This chain connects TRBV18 to TRBJ2-7; 9 bases map to TRBD2. V trimming: 2 bases; J trimming: 1 base; junction bases outside the gene matches: 12. The CDR3 consists of 18 residues. Germline lookup yields CDR1 KGHSH and CDR2 LQKENI. CDR3 sequence: CASSPTLYSGRSSYEQYF. CDR3 nucleotides: TGTGCCAGCTCACCAACGCTCTATAGCGGGAGAAGTTCCTACGAGCAGTACTTC.

V usage is TRBV30 and J usage is TRBJ2-1; a possible D gene is TRBD1 (5 bases). The germline V gene encodes CDR1 GTSNPN and CDR2 SVGIG (reference sequence). With 2 bases removed from V and 0 bases from J, the gap between germline ends came to 11 bases. The CDR3 has 15 residues. The CDR3 here is CAWSQGLGSYNEQFF. The CDR3 region has the DNA TGTGCCTGGAGTCAGGGTTTGGGCTCCTACAATGAGCAGTTCTTC. Full variable domain (rest looked up from reference TRBV30 and TRBJ2-1): SQTIHQWPATLVQPVGSPLSLECTVEGTSNPNLYWYRQAAGRGLQLLFYSVGIGQISSEVPQNLSASRPQDRQFILSSKKLLLSDSGFYLCAWSQGLGSYNEQFFGPGTRLTVL.

The rearrangement uses TRBV19 and TRBJ1-6; D unclear. This CDR3 is built from 18 residues. CDR1 is LNHDA, CDR2 SQIVND, per germline (reference sequence). V gave up 8 bases and J gave up 8 bases, with 28 bases separating them. CDR3 sequence (DNA): TGTGCCAGTCGGCTACGGGATTGGACGTTAGAGTGGGATTCACCCCTCCACTTT. It encodes CASRLRDWTLEWDSPLHF.

This clone occurred once. The chain has TRBV6-6 and TRBJ1-1, with unresolved D. CDR1 and CDR2 (germline): MNHNY, SVGAGI (reference sequence). The CDR3 is made up of 12 amino acids. V was pared by 8 bases and J by 2 bases, with 9 bases between. The CDR3 DNA reads TGTGCCAGCGCCAGGTCAAACACTGAAGCTTTCTTT. Amino acid sequence: CASARSNTEAFF.

This chain joins TRBV2 and TRBJ1-2; TRBD1 matches at 8 bases. The germline V gene encodes CDR1 SNHLY and CDR2 FYNNEI. The CDR3 is made up of 15 amino acids. The V gene end was trimmed by 4 bases and the J gene end by 2 bases; junction bases not matched to a gene: 6. DNA for the CDR3: TGTGCCAGCAGTGCCGTGGGACAGGAGAACTATGGCTACACCTTC. It is translated as CASSAVGQENYGYTF.

The gene calls are TRBV28 and TRBJ2-1; D is ambiguous. V was clipped by 9 bases and J by 0 bases, with 15 bases between them. Germline V gene lookup returns CDR1 MDHEN and CDR2 SYDVKM. The CDR3 consists of 15 residues. Here the CDR3 reads CASIFSGLSYNEQFF. CDR3 in DNA: TGTGCCAGTATATTCAGTGGGCTCTCCTACAATGAGCAGTTCTTC.

The CDR3 region is CASSSTGLTGETQYF. The CDR3 DNA is TGTGCCAGCAGTTCAACCGGGCTTACAGGGGAGACCCAGTACTTC. The J gene is TRBJ2-5, the V gene TRBV28; D might be TRBD1 (6 bases). V gave up 4 bases and J gave up 5 bases, with 17 bases separating them. CDR3 length equals 15 residues. Germline-derived CDR1 and CDR2 are MDHEN and SYDVKM.

The V call is TRBV28, the J call TRBJ1-6, with TRBD1 matching 8 bases. The V and J ends lost 5 bases and 9 bases, in that order; junction bases with no gene match: 12. There are 16 residues in the CDR3. CDR1 and CDR2 (germline): MDHEN, SYDVKM. The CDR3 sequence: CASSLGQGATISPLHF. CDR3 sequence (DNA): TGTGCCAGCAGTCTAGGACAGGGTGCCACAATTTCACCCCTCCACTTT.

The chain has TRBV11-3 and TRBJ2-1, with TRBD2 matching over 7 bases. V gave up 3 bases and J gave up 5 bases; unmatched junction bases: 16. The CDR3 is 18 amino acids. Looked up from germline, CDR1 is SGHNT and CDR2 is YENEEA. Here the CDR3 DNA reads TGTGCCAGCAGCTTTAGAGCTTCTGGAGCGGGAAGAAACAATGAGCAGTTCTTC. It codes for CASSFRASGAGRNNEQFF.

The chain links TRBV11-2 to TRBJ2-1; 7 nucleotides agree with TRBD1. With 5 bases clipped from V and 0 bases from J, the junction kept 7 bases outside the gene matches. CDR1 is SGHAT, CDR2 FQNNGV, per germline. The CDR3 covers 16 residues. The CDR3, as DNA: TGTGCCAGCAGCCCTCCGGCAGGGGGCTCCTACAATGAGCAGTTCTTC. Its protein product is CASSPPAGGSYNEQFF.

V is TRBV28 and J is TRBJ1-2, with D possibly matching TRBD1 (5 bases). The CDR3 extends over 14 amino acids. Germline V gives CDR1 MDHEN, CDR2 SYDVKM. Trimming stripped 5 bases from V and 8 bases from J, with 18 bases between. The CDR3 protein is CASSLPGRWEGYTF. CDR3 DNA: TGTGCCAGCAGTCTCCCGGGACGGTGGGAGGGCTACACCTTC.

The rearrangement links TRBV11-2 to TRBJ1-2, with D perhaps matching TRBD1 (6 bases). The V and J ends lost 5 bases and 3 bases respectively, with 19 bases between them. The CDR3 covers 16 residues. Germline V gene sequence: CDR1 SGHAT, CDR2 FQNNGV. The DNA of the CDR3 is TGTGCCAGCAGCCCTCGCTATACAGGGATACACTATGGCTACACCTTC. Translated, it gives CASSPRYTGIHYGYTF.

This clone was seen more than once but under ten times. The gene calls are TRBV6-2 or TRBV6-3 and TRBJ1-2, with 7 positions matching TRBD1. CDR1 MNHEY and CDR2 SVGEGT come from the germline V gene. V trimming: 2 bases; J trimming: 2 bases; junction bases outside the gene matches: 11. The CDR3 length is 17 residues. Written as DNA, the CDR3 is TGTGCCAGCAGTTACATGGCCCTACTCAGGGGGAACTATGGCTACACCTTC. Amino acids: CASSYMALLRGNYGYTF.

The chain links TRBV5-6 to TRBJ2-7; the match to TRBD1 covers 10 bases. This CDR3 has 14 amino acids. Losses at the gene ends were 0 bases for V and 4 bases for J; bases not matched to a gene: 1. From germline, CDR1 is SGHDT and CDR2 YYEEEE. Here the CDR3 DNA reads TGTGCCAGCAGCTTGGGGACAGGGGGTTACGAGCAGTACTTC. This gives the protein CASSLGTGGYEQYF.

The chain is built from TRBV6-5 and TRBJ2-7; D is possibly TRBD1 or TRBD2 (5 bases each). The CDR3 extends over 13 amino acids. CDR1 MNHEY and CDR2 SVGAGI come from the germline V gene. V lost 7 bases to trimming and J lost 3 bases, with 13 bases between them. The DNA of the CDR3 is TGTGCCAGCATTAGCGATGGGGGCTACGAGCAGTACTTC. Its translation: CASISDGGYEQYF.